This T cell receptor beta chain stems from a study of cytomegalovirus exposure and HLA in healthy donors. General study points: For most TCR sequences rarity was the rule, although some public TCRs occurred in many donors.

Generated by immunoSEQ multiplex PCR, the TCRdb table keeps only in-frame clones and is missing some. This table holds some 140,000 clones, roughly 86% found once. For this clone: Its antigen is not known.

Per germline, CDR1 MNHEY and CDR2 SMNVEV (reference sequence). V gave up 6 bases and J gave up 6 bases, with 12 bases separating them. This CDR3 is built from 13 residues. Sequencing was performed on PBMCs. This TCR was sampled from a human donor in good health. The chain employs TRBV27 and TRBJ2-1, with TRBD1 as a possible D gene (6 bases). The CDR3 protein is CASRYTGFNEQFF. CDR3 bases: TGTGCCAGCAGATATACAGGGTTCAATGAGCAGTTCTTC.